This TCR beta chain was documented in a study of blood T cell repertoires in COVID-19. The overall study: The study drew acute and convalescent COVID-19 samples from the United States, Italy and Spain. The cDNA or gDNA used as material had been derived from T cells, B-cell-depleted T cells, or PBMCs.

CDR3 length: 13 residues. Trimming stripped 2 bases from V and 7 bases from J, with 9 bases between. CDR1 is MNHEY, CDR2 SVGAGI, per germline. In the authors' workflow: For nucleated cells, counts were estimated from reference gene primer amplification. Some clones are missing from TCRdb's copy, which holds only in-frame ones; the method was immunoSEQ multiplex PCR. The DNA gave D and trimming, while V, J and clone size come from that table. The table has 55,000 to 75,000 clones, over 65% seen once. The sequenced sample was peripheral blood. The TCR originated in a woman between 65 and 79 years old with acute or convalescent COVID-19. The V call is TRBV6-5, the J call TRBJ1-5; D may be TRBD1 (5 bases). CDR3 nucleotide sequence: TGTGCCAGCAGTTACACCAGGGTCCAGCCCCAGCATTTT. It is translated as CASSYTRVQPQHF.